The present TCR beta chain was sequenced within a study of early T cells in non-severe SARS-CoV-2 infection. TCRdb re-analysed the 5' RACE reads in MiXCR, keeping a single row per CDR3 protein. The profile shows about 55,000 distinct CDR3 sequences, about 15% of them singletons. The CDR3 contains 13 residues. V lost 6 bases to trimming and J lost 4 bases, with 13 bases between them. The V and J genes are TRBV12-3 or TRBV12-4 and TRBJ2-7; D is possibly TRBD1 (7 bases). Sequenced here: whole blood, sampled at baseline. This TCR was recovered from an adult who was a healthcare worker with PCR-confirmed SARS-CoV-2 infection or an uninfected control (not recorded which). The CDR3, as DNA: TGTGCCAGCAGGCGGGACAGCCTATACGAGCAGTACTTC. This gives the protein CASRRDSLYEQYF.